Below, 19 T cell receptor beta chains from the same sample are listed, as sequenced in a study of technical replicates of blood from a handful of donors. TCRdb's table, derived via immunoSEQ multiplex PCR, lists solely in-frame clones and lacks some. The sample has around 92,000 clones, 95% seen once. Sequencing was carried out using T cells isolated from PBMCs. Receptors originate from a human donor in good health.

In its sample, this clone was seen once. Here the CDR3 reads CASSIAVSYNEQFF. CDR3 sequence (DNA): TGTGCCAGTAGTATAGCGGTTAGCTACAATGAGCAGTTCTTC. The chain recombines TRBV19 with TRBJ2-1, with unresolved D. The germline CDR1 and CDR2 sequences are LNHDA and SQIVND (reference sequence). This CDR3 contains 14 residues. V gave up 1 base and J gave up 3 bases, with 7 bases separating them.

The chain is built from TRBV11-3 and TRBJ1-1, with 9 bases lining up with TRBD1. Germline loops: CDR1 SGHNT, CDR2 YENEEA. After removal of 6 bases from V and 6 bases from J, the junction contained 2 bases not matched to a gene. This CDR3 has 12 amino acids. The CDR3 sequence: CASRQGASEAFF. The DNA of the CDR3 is TGTGCCAGCAGACAGGGGGCCTCTGAAGCTTTCTTT.

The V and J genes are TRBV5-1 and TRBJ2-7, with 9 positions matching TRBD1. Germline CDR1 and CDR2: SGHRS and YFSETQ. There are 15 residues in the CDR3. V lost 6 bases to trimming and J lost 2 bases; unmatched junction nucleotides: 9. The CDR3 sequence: CASTALDRGPYEQYF. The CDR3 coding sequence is TGCGCCAGCACAGCCTTGGACAGGGGCCCCTACGAGCAGTACTTC.

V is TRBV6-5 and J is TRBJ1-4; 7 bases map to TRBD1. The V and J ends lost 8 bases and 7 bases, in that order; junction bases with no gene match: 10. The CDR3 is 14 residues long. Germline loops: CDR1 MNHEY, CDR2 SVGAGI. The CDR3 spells CASRKGGESEKLFF. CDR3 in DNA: TGTGCCAGCCGTAAAGGGGGCGAAAGTGAAAAACTGTTTTTT.

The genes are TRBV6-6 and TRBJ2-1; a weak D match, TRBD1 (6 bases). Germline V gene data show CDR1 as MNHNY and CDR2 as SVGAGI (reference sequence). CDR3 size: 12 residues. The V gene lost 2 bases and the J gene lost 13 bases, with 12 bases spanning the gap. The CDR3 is CASSYLRDIQFF. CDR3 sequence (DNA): TGTGCCAGCAGTTACCTCCGGGACATTCAGTTCTTC.

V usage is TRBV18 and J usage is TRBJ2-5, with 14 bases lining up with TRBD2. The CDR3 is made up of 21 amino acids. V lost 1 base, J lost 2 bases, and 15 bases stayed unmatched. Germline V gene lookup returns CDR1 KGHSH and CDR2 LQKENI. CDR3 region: CASSPQQASGTSGSTQETQYF. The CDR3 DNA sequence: TGTGCCAGCTCACCACAACAGGCCTCCGGGACTAGCGGGAGCACTCAAGAGACCCAGTACTTC.

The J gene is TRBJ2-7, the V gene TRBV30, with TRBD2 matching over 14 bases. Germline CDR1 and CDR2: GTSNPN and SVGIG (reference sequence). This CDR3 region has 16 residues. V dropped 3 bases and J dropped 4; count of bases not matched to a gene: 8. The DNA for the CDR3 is TGTGCCTGGAGGATGGGACGGACTAGCGGGGGGTACGAGCAGTACTTC. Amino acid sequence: CAWRMGRTSGGYEQYF.

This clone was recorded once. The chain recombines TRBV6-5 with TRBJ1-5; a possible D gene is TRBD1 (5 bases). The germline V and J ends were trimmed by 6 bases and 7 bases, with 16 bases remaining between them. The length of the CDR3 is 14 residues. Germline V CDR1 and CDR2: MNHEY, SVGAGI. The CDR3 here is CASSRTAGGQPQHF. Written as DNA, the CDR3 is TGTGCCAGCAGCCGAACGGCGGGGGGACAGCCCCAGCATTTT.

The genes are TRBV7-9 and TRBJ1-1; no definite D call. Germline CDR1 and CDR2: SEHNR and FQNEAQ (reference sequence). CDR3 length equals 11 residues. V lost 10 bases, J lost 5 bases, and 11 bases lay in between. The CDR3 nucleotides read TGTGCCATCGAGCCGAAGACTGAAGCTTTCTTT. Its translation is CAIEPKTEAFF. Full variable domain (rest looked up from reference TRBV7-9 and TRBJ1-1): DTGVSQNPRHKITKRGQNVTFRCDPISEHNRLYWYRQTLGQGPEFLTYFQNEAQLEKSRLLSDRFSAERPKGSFSTLEIQRTEQGDSAMYLCAIEPKTEAFFGQGTRLTVV.

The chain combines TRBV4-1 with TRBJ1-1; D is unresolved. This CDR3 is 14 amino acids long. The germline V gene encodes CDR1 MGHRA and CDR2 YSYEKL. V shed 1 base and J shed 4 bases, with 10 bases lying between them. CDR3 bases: TGCGCCAGCAGCCAAGTTTTCGGGGTCACTGAAGCTTTCTTT. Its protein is CASSQVFGVTEAFF.

CDR3 sequence reads: CASSERVEAKNIQYF. CDR3 DNA sequence: TGTGCCAGCAGCGAACGGGTAGAAGCCAAAAACATTCAGTACTTC. This chain connects TRBV7-9 to TRBJ2-4; D uncertain. Trimming pared 5 bases from V and 0 bases from J, leaving 11 bases between. Germline V gene sequence: CDR1 SEHNR, CDR2 FQNEAQ (reference sequence). The CDR3 loop spans 15 amino acids.

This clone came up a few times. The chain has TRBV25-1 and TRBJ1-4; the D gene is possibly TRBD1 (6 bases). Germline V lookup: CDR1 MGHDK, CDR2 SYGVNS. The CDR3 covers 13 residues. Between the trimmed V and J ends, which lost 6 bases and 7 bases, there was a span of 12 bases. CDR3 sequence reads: CASRGRGGEKLFF. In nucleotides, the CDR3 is TGTGCCAGCAGGGGCAGGGGTGGTGAAAAACTGTTTTTT.

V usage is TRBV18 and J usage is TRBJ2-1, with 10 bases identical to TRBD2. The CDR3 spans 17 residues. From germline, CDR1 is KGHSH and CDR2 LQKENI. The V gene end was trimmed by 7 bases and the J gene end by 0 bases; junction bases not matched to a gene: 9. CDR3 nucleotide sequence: TGTGCCAGCTATCGGACTAGCGGCTTTCTCTCCTACAATGAGCAGTTCTTC. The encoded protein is CASYRTSGFLSYNEQFF.

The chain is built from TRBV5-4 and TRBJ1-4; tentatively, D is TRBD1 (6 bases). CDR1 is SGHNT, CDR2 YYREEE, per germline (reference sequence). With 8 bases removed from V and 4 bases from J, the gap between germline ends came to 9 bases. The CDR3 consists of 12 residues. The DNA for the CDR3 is TGTGCCAGTGGACAGTATAATGAAAAACTGTTTTTT. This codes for CASGQYNEKLFF.

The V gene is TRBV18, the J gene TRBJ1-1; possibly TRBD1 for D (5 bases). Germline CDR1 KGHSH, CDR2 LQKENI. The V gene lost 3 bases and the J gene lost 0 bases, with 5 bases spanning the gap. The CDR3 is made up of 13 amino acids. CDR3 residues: CASSPGLNTEAFF. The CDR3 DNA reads TGTGCCAGCTCACCGGGGCTGAACACTGAAGCTTTCTTT.

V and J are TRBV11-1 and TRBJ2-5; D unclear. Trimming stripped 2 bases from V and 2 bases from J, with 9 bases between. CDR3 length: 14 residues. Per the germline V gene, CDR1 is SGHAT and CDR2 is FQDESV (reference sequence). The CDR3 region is CASSLQQAQETQYF. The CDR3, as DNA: TGTGCCAGCAGCTTACAGCAAGCGCAAGAGACCCAGTACTTC.

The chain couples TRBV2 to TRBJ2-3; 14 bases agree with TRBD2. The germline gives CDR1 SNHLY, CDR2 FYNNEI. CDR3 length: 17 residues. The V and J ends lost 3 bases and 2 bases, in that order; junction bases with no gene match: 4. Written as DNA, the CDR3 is TGTGCCAGCAGTGATCGGGGACTAGCGGGGGCCACAGATACGCAGTATTTT. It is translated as CASSDRGLAGATDTQYF.

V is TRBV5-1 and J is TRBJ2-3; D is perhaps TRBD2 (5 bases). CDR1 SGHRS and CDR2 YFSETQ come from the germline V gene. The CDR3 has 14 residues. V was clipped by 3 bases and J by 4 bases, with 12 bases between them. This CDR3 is CASSSTSVPDTQYF. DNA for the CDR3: TGCGCCAGCAGCTCTACTAGTGTTCCAGATACGCAGTATTTT.

CDR3 in amino acids: CATSRVDTVYNEQFF. The CDR3 DNA is TGTGCCACCAGCAGAGTAGACACCGTTTACAATGAGCAGTTCTTC. J is TRBJ2-1 and V is TRBV15, with D unclear. In germline, CDR1 is LNHNV, CDR2 YYDKDF (reference sequence). There are 15 residues in the CDR3. V lost 1 base and J 4 bases, leaving 11 bases between the germline ends.